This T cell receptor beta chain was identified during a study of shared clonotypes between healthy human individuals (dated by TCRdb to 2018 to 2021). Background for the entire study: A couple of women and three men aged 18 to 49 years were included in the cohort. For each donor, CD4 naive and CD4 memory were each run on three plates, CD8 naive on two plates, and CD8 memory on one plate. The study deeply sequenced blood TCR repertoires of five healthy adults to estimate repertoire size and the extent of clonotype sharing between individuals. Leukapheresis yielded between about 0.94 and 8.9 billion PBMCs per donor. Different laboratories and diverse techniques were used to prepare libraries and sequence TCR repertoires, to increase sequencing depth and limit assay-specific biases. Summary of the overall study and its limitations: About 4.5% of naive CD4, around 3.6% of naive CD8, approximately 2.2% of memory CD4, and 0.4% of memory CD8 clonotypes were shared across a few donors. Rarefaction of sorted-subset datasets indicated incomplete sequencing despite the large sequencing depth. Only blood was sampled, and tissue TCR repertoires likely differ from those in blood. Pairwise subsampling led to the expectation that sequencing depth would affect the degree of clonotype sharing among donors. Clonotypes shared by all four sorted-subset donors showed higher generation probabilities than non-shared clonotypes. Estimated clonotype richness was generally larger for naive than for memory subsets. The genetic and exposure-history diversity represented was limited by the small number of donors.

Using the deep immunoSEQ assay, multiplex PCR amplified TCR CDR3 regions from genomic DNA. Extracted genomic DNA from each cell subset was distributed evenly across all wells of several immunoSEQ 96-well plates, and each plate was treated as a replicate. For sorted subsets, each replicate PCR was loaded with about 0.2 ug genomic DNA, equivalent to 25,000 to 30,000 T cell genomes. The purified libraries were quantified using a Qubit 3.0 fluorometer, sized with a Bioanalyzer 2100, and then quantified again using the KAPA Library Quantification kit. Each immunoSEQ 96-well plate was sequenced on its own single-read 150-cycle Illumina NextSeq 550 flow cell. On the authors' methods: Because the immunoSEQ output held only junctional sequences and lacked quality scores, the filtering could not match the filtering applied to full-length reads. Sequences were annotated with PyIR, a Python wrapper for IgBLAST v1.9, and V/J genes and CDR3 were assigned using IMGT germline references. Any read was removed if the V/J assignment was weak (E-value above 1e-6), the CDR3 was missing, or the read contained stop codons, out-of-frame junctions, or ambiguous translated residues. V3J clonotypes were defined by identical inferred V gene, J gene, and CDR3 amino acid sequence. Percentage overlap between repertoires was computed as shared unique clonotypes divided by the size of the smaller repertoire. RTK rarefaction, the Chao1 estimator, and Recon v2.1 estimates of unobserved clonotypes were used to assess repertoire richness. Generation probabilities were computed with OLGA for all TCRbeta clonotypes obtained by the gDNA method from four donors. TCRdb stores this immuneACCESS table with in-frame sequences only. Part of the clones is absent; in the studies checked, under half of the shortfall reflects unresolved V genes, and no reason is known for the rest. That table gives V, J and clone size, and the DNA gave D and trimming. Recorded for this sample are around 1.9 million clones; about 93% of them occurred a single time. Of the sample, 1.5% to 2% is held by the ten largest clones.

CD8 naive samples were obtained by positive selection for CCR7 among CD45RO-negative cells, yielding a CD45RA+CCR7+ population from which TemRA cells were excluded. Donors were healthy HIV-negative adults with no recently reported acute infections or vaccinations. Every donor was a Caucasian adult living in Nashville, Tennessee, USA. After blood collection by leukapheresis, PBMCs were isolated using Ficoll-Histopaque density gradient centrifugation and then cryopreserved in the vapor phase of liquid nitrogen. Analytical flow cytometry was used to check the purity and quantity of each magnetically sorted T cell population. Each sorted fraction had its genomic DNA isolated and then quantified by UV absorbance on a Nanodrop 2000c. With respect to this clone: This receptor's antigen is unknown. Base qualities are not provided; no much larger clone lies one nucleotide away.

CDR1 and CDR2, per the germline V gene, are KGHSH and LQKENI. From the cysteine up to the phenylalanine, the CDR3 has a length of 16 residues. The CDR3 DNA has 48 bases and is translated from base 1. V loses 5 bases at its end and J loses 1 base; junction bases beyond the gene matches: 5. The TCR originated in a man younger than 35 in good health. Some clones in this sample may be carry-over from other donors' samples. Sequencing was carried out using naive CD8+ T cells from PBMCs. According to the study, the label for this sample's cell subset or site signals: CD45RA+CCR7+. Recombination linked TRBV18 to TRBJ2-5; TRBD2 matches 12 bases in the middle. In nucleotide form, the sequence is TGTGCCAGCTCATCAACTAGCGGGGGGTTCCAAGAGACCCAGTACTTC. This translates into CASSSTSGGFQETQYF. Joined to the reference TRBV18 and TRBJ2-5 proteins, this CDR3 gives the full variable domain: NAGVMQNPRHLVRRRGQEARLRCSPMKGHSHVYWYRQLPEEGLKFMVYLQKENIIDESGMPKERFSAEFPKEGPSILRIQQVVRGDSAAYFCASSSTSGGFQETQYFGPGTRLLVL.